These T cell receptor beta chains were read from a single sample in a study of beta chain features in type 1 diabetes. The table came from immunoSEQ multiplex PCR; TCRdb's copy has only in-frame clones and leaves some out. This table has more than 100,000 clones, 25% to 35% appearing once. Sample: central memory CD4+ T cells from blood. The source is a woman in her late teens or twenties with type 1 diabetes. Both conserved end residues are part of each CDR3. Fields, in order: V gene, J gene, CDR3 protein.

V: TRBV6-1; J: TRBJ2-3; CDR3: CASSDSLGLYTQYF
V: TRBV5-1; J: TRBJ2-6; CDR3: CASSAEPGANVLTF
V: TRBV5-1; J: TRBJ2-3; CDR3: CASSSLAGRTDTQYF
V: TRBV18; J: TRBJ2-2; CDR3: CASSRRSAEGIPGELFF
V: TRBV2; J: TRBJ1-5; CDR3: CASRKGTGAGQPQHF
V: TRBV4-3; J: TRBJ2-1; CDR3: CASSHQTSGRGEQFF
V: TRBV18; J: TRBJ1-5; CDR3: CASSPPSGPQHF
V: TRBV19; J: TRBJ1-1; CDR3: CASRLSILGPRTGMNTEAFF
V: TRBV10-3; J: TRBJ2-7; CDR3: CAIKGDRHRVEQYF
V: TRBV15; J: TRBJ1-5; CDR3: CATSSDRGREQPQHF
V: TRBV25-1; J: TRBJ2-1; CDR3: CASSTNRGSSYNEQFF
V: TRBV7-2; J: TRBJ2-5; CDR3: CASSRSGTGETQYF
V: TRBV6-1; J: TRBJ2-6; CDR3: CASTIAVSGANVLTF
V: TRBV6-1; J: TRBJ1-1; CDR3: CASITGVNTEAFF
V: TRBV7-2; J: TRBJ2-2; CDR3: CASSPHTGYTGELFF
V: TRBV19; J: TRBJ2-2; CDR3: CASTKGEGPNTGELFF
V: TRBV6-5; J: TRBJ1-2; CDR3: CASQKAQGYYGYTF
V: TRBV11-1; J: TRBJ2-7; CDR3: CASSWGNSYEQYF
V: TRBV29-1; J: TRBJ1-1; CDR3: CSVEGGGRANTEAFF
V: TRBV9; J: TRBJ2-5; CDR3: CASSPGQGQETQYF
V: TRBV19; J: TRBJ1-3; CDR3: CASSIADRSGNTIYF
V: TRBV18; J: TRBJ1-1; CDR3: CASSPRGWETEAFF
V: TRBV7-2; J: TRBJ1-2; CDR3: CASSLQGNYGYTF
V: TRBV30; J: TRBJ1-1; CDR3: CAWSGYREAFF
V: TRBV14; J: TRBJ2-1; CDR3: CASSQIGTRSSEQFF
V: TRBV29-1; J: TRBJ2-6; CDR3: CSVAFRDSGANVLTF
V: TRBV2; J: TRBJ2-2; CDR3: CASQHDTGELFF
V: TRBV19; J: TRBJ1-5; CDR3: CASKWQSNQPQHF
V: TRBV28; J: TRBJ1-5; CDR3: CASTSTGRQPQHF
V: TRBV14; J: TRBJ1-2; CDR3: CASSQRFDYGYTF
V: TRBV11-2; J: TRBJ1-2; CDR3: CASSPRQGGNYGYTF
V: TRBV5-4; J: TRBJ2-5; CDR3: CASSGGLAGVGKETQYF
V: TRBV5-3; J: TRBJ2-1; CDR3: CARTQNTGTGLYNEQFF
V: TRBV11-3; J: TRBJ2-1; CDR3: CASSKHRDRGGEQFF
V: TRBV10-3; J: NA; CDR3: CAAASGLAGGEQYF